The source of this TCR beta chain is a study of blood T cells in healthy people across ages. Findings of the study overall: Age advanced and TCR beta diversity per million T cells fell, roughly linearly.

The use of a sample-barcoded 5' primer and a J-beta primer mix characterized a second PCR of about 7 to 12 cycles. A template-switch adaptor that had 12 random nucleotides put a tag on each cDNA molecule. TCRdb itself ran the 5' RACE reads through MiXCR, one entry per CDR3 protein. The sample contains 1 million or so distinct CDR3 sequences, under 45% of which appear only once. Concerning this clonotype: Antigen specificity is unknown.

This CDR3 comprises 14 residues. The V end was cut by 4 bases, the J end by 4 bases, with 11 bases between. This TCR was recovered from a woman aged 55-69 years in good health. The sample was blood. This chain links TRBV12-3 or TRBV12-4 with TRBJ1-5; D unresolved. CDR3 in DNA: TGTGCCAGCAGTTCTTTTGGGGTGAATCAGCCCCAGCATTTT. This sequence encodes CASSSFGVNQPQHF.